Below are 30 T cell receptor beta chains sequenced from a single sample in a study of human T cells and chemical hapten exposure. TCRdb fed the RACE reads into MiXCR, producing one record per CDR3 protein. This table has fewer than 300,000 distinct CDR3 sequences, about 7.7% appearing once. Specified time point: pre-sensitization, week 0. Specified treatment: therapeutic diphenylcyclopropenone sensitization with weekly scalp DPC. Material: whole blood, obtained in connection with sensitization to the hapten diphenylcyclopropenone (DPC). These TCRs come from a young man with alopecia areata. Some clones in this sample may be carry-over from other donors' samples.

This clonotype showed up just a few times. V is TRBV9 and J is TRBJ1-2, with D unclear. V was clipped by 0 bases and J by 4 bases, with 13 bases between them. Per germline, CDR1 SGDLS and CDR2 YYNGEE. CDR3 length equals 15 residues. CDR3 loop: CASSVGSSSRYGYTF. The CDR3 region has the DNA TGTGCCAGCAGCGTAGGTTCATCCTCACGCTATGGCTACACCTTC.

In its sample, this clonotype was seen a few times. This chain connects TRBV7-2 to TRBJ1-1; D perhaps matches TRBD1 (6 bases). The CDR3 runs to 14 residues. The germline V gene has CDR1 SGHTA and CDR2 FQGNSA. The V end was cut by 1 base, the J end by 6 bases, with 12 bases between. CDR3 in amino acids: CASSLVPGVAEAFF. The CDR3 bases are TGTGCCAGCAGCTTAGTACCAGGGGTCGCTGAAGCTTTCTTT.

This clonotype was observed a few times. CDR3 nucleotides: TGTGCCAGCAGCTCCAGCCCCACCGGGGAGCTGTTTTTT. It codes for CASSSSPTGELFF. V usage is TRBV7-9 and J usage is TRBJ2-2, with no clear D. The CDR3 sequence is 13 residues long. V was trimmed by 4 bases and J by 4 bases, leaving 7 bases between them. Germline V gene lookup returns CDR1 SEHNR and CDR2 FQNEAQ (reference sequence).

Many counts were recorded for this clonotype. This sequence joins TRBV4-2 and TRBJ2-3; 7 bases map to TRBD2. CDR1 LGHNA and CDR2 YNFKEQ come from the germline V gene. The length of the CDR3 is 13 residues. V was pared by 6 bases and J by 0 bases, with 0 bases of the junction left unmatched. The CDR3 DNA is TGTGCCAGCAGGGGGGGGAGCACAGATACGCAGTATTTT. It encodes CASRGGSTDTQYF.

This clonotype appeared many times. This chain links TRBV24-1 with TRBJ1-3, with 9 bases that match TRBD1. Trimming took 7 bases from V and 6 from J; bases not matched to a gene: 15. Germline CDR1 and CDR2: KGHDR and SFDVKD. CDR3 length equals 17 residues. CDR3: CATSRGPGTGHENTIYF. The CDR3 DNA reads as TGTGCCACCAGCCGCGGCCCCGGGACAGGGCATGAAAACACCATATATTTT.

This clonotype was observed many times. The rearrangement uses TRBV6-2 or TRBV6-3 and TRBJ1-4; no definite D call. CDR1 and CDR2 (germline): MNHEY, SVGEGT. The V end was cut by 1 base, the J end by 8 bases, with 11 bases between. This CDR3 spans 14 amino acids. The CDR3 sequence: CASSYYRSEEKLFF. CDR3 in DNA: TGTGCCAGCAGTTACTACCGTTCCGAAGAAAAACTGTTTTTT.

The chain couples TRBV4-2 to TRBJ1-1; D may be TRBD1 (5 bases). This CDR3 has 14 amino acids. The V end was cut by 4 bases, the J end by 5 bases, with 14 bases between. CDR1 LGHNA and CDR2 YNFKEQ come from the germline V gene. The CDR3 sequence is CASSPYSGGTEAFF. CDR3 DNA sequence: TGTGCCAGCAGCCCTTACAGTGGGGGAACTGAAGCTTTCTTT.

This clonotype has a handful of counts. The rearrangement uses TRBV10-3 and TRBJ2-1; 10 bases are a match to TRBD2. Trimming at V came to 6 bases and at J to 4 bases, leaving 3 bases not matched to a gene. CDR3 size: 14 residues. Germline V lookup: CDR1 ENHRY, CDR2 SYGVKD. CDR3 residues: CAISSGGVYNEQFF. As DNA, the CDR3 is TGTGCCATCAGCAGCGGGGGGGTTTACAATGAGCAGTTCTTC.

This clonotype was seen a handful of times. CDR3 region: CASTKALGANTEAFF. The DNA of the CDR3 is TGTGCCAGCACCAAGGCTTTAGGGGCGAACACTGAAGCTTTCTTT. This chain connects TRBV6-5 to TRBJ1-1, with D possibly matching TRBD1 (5 bases). Germline V CDR1 and CDR2: MNHEY, SVGAGI. The germline V and J ends were trimmed by 7 bases and 1 base, with 16 bases remaining between them. The CDR3 consists of 15 residues.

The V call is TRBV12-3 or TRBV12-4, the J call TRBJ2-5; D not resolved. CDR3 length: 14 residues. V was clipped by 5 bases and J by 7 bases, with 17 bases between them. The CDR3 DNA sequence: TGTGCCAGCAGTCAGCCCGGGCCTATGGGGACCCAGTACTTC. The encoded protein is CASSQPGPMGTQYF.

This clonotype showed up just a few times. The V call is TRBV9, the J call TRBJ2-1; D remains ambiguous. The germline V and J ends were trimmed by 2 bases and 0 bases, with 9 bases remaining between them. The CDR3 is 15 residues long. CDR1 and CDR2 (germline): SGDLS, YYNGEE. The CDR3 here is CASSVGASSYNEQFF. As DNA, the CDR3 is TGTGCCAGCAGCGTCGGAGCTAGCTCCTACAATGAGCAGTTCTTC.

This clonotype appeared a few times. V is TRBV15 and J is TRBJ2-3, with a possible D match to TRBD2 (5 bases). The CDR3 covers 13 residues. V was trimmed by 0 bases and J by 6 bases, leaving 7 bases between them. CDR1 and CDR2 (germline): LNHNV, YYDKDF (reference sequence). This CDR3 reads CATSRDPGDTQYF. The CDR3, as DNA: TGTGCCACCAGCAGAGATCCGGGGGATACGCAGTATTTT.

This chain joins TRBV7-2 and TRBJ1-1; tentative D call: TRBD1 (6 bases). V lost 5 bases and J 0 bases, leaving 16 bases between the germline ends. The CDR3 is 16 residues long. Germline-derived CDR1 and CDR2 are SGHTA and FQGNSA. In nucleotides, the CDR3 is TGTGCCAGCAGCCATTCCAGGGGAGAAATGAACACTGAAGCTTTCTTT. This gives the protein CASSHSRGEMNTEAFF.

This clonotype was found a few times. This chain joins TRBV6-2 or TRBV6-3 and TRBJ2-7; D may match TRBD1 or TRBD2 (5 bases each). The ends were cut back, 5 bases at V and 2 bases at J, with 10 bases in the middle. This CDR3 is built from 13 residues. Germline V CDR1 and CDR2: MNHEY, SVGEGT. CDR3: CASSRDGPYEQYV. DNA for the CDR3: TGTGCCAGCAGTCGGGACGGGCCCTACGAGCAGTACGTC.

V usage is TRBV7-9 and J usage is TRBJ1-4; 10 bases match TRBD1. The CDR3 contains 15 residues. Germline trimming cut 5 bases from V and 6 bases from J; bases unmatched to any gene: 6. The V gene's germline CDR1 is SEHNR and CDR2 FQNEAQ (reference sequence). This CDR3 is CASSPPGTGDEKLFF. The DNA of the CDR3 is TGTGCCAGCAGCCCACCCGGGACAGGGGATGAAAAACTGTTTTTT.

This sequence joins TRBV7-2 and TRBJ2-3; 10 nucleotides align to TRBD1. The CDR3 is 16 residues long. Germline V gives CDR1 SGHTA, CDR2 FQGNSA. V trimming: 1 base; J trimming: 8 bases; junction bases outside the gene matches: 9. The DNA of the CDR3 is TGTGCCAGCAGCTTAGAGAGGGGGACAGGGGAAGGTACGCAGTATTTT. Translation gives CASSLERGTGEGTQYF.

The CDR3: CASSSPGCSYEQYV. The CDR3 DNA reads TGTGCCAGCAGCTCGCCGGGGTGCTCCTACGAGCAGTACGTC. The chain employs TRBV7-9 and TRBJ2-7; possible D gene TRBD2, 5 bases. V was shortened by 4 bases and J by 0 bases, with 10 bases between the two germline ends. Germline CDR1 is SEHNR and CDR2 is FQNEAQ (reference sequence). The CDR3 is 14 residues long.

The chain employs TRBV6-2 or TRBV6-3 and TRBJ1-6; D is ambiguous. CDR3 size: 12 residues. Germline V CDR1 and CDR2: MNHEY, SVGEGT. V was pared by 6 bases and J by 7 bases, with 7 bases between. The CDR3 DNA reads TGTGCCAGCAGAGTGGGCAATTCACCCCTCCACTTT. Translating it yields CASRVGNSPLHF.

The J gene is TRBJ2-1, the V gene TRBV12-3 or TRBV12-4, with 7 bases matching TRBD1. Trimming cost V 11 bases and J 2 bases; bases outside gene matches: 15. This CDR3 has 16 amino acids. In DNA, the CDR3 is TGTGCCGTGACCCTTAGGCCCGGGACAGCCTACAATGAGCAGTTCTTC. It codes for CAVTLRPGTAYNEQFF.

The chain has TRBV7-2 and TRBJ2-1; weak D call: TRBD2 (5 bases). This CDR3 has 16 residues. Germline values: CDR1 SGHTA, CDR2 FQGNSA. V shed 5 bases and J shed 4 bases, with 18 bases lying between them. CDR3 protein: CASSPPRAMAYNEQFF. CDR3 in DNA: TGTGCCAGCAGCCCCCCGCGGGCGATGGCTTACAATGAGCAGTTCTTC.

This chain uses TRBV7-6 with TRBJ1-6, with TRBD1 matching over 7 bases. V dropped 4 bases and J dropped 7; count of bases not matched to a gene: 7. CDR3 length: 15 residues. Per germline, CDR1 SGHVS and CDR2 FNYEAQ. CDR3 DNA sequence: TGTGCCAGCAGCTCGAGACAGGGTGAGAATTCACCCCTCCACTTT. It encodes CASSSRQGENSPLHF.

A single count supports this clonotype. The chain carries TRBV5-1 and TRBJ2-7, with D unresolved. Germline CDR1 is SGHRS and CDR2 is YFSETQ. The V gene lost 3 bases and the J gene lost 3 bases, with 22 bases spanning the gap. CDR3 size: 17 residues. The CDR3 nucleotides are TGCGCCAGCAGCTCAACCCCTCTACGGCTTTTCAACTACGAGCAGTACTTC. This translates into CASSSTPLRLFNYEQYF.

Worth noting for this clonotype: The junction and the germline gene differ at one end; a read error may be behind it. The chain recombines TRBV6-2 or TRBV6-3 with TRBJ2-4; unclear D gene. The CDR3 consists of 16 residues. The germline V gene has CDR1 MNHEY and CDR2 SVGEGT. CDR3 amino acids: CASSSSPTLAKDIQYF. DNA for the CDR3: TGTGCCAGCAGTTCCTCACCAACATTAGCCAAAGACATTCAGTACTTC.

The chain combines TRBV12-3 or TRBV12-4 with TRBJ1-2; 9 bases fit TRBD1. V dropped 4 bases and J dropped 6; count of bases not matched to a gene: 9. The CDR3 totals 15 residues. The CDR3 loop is CASSWDTGGGDGYTF. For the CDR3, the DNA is TGTGCCAGCAGTTGGGACACAGGGGGCGGAGATGGCTACACCTTC.

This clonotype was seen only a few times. This CDR3 is CSARGDIYGYTF. CDR3 nucleotide sequence: TGCAGTGCTAGGGGGGACATCTATGGCTACACCTTC. The chain is built from TRBV20-1 and TRBJ1-2; possibly TRBD1 for D (6 bases). This CDR3 has 12 residues. Trimming removed 3 bases from V and 4 bases from J, with 9 bases in between. Looked up from germline, CDR1 is DFQATT and CDR2 is SNEGSKA (reference sequence).

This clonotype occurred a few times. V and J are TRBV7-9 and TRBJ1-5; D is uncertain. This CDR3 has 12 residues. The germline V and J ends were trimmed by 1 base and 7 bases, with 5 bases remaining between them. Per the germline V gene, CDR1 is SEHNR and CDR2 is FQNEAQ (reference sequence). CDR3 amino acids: CASSLGLQPQHF. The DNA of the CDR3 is TGTGCCAGCAGCTTAGGGCTGCAGCCCCAGCATTTT. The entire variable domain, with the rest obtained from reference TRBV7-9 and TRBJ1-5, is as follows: DTGVSQNPRHKITKRGQNVTFRCDPISEHNRLYWYRQTLGQGPEFLTYFQNEAQLEKSRLLSDRFSAERPKGSFSTLEIQRTEQGDSAMYLCASSLGLQPQHFGDGTRLSIL.

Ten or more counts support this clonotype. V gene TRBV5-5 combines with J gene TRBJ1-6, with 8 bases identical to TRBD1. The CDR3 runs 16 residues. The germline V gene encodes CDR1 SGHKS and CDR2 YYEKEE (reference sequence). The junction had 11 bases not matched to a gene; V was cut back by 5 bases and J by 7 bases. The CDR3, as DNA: TGTGCCAGCAGTCTCGGACAGGGAACCTCCAATTCACCCCTCCACTTT. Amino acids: CASSLGQGTSNSPLHF.

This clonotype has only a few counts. CDR3 residues: CSALTGTANYGYTF. CDR3 sequence (DNA): TGCAGTGCTCTTACCGGGACGGCCAACTATGGCTACACCTTC. V and J are TRBV20-1 and TRBJ1-2, with a weak D call TRBD1 (5 bases). The germline gives CDR1 DFQATT, CDR2 SNEGSKA (reference sequence). V gave up 5 bases and J gave up 2 bases, with 15 bases separating them. The CDR3 loop spans 14 amino acids.

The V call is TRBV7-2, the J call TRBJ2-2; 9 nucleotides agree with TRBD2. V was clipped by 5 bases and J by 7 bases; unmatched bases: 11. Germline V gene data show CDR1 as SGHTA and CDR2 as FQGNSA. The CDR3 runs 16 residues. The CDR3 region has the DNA TGTGCCAGCAGCCCAGGTTGGACTAGCGCAGGCGGGGAGCTGTTTTTT. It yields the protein CASSPGWTSAGGELFF.

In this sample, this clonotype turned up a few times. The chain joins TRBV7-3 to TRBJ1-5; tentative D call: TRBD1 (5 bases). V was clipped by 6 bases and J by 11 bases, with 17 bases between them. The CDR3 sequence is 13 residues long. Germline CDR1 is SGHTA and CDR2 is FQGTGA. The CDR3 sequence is CASRPTSGTAQHF. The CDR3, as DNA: TGTGCCAGCAGACCTACGTCGGGGACCGCCCAGCATTTT. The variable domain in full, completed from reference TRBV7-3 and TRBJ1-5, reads GAGVSQTPSNKVTEKGKYVELRCDPISGHTALYWYRQSLGQGPEFLIYFQGTGAADDSGLPNDRFFAVRPEGSVSTLKIQRTERGDSAVYLCASRPTSGTAQHFGDGTRLSIL.